Listed below are T cell receptor beta chains from one sample, sequenced in a study of T cells after somatic rescue of genetic block. Sequencing used immunoSEQ multiplex PCR; TCRdb keeps in-frame clones, though not all of them. Found here are under 15,000 clones, around 70% of them singletons; the top ten hold roughly 19%. What was sequenced was peripheral blood mononuclear cells (PBMCs). The origin of the receptors is a boy under 18. CDR3s include the opening cysteine and the closing phenylalanine or tryptophan. Fields, in order: CDR3 DNA, CDR3 protein, clone size, V gene, D gene, J gene, CDR3 length. The D gene is left open where the match is weak. The size field is filled for only some rows; it gives once, few, many or a size class.

CDR3nt: TGTGCCAGCGAACTAGCGGGAGGCCCCTACGAGCAGTACTTC
CDR3aa: CASELAGGPYEQYF
abundance: -
v_gene: TRBV2
d_gene: TRBD2
j_gene: TRBJ2-7
len: 14

CDR3nt: TGTGCCAGCAGTTCCAGGGGGCAGCCCCAGCATTTT
CDR3aa: CASSSRGQPQHF
abundance: -
v_gene: TRBV6-5
d_gene: TRBD1
j_gene: TRBJ1-5
len: 12

CDR3nt: TGTGCCAGCAGCCAAGAGGGCGGGGGAAGCACAGATACGCAGTATTTT
CDR3aa: CASSQEGGGSTDTQYF
abundance: -
v_gene: TRBV4-2
d_gene: TRBD2
j_gene: TRBJ2-3
len: 16

CDR3nt: TGTGCCAGCAGCTTAACCCCCTCCAATTCACCCCTCCACTTT
CDR3aa: CASSLTPSNSPLHF
abundance: -
v_gene: TRBV11-3
d_gene: -
j_gene: TRBJ1-6
len: 14

CDR3nt: TGTGCCAGCAGCTTAGTCGGGTCACGCACAGATACGCAGTATTTT
CDR3aa: CASSLVGSRTDTQYF
abundance: -
v_gene: TRBV11-2
d_gene: -
j_gene: TRBJ2-3
len: 15

CDR3nt: TGTGCCAAGAGAAGCGGGAGGCAAGATACGCAGTATTTT
CDR3aa: CAKRSGRQDTQYF
abundance: -
v_gene: TRBV5-7
d_gene: TRBD2
j_gene: TRBJ2-3
len: 13

CDR3nt: TGTGCCAGCAGTGAAGAAAGGGACGGTGTGGGATATGGCTACACCTTC
CDR3aa: CASSEERDGVGYGYTF
abundance: -
v_gene: TRBV6-1
d_gene: -
j_gene: TRBJ1-2
len: 16

CDR3nt: TGTGCCGTACCTAGTGCAACTAATGAAAAACTGTTTTTT
CDR3aa: CAVPSATNEKLFF
abundance: -
v_gene: TRBV6-6
d_gene: -
j_gene: TRBJ1-4
len: 13

CDR3nt: TGTGCCAGCAGCCAACCCGGACTAGCGGGGGGGAGAGAGACCCAGTACTTC
CDR3aa: CASSQPGLAGGRETQYF
abundance: -
v_gene: TRBV13
d_gene: TRBD2
j_gene: TRBJ2-5
len: 17

CDR3nt: TGTGCCAGCAGCTTAGGGCCCATCAATGAGCAGTTCTTC
CDR3aa: CASSLGPINEQFF
abundance: -
v_gene: TRBV13
d_gene: -
j_gene: TRBJ2-1
len: 13

CDR3nt: TGCGCCAGCAGTCTCCTCGGGACTAAAAATGAGCAGTTCTTC
CDR3aa: CASSLLGTKNEQFF
abundance: once
v_gene: TRBV5-1
d_gene: TRBD2
j_gene: TRBJ2-1
len: 14

CDR3nt: TGTGCCAGCAGTTACCCTAAAACCGGGGAGCTGTTTTTT
CDR3aa: CASSYPKTGELFF
abundance: -
v_gene: TRBV6-5
d_gene: -
j_gene: TRBJ2-2
len: 13

CDR3nt: TGCGCCAGCAGCCACATTCATAGGTCAGGGGGCGCGGACACCTTC
CDR3aa: CASSHIHRSGGADTF
abundance: medium-sized
v_gene: TRBV4-1
d_gene: TRBD1
j_gene: TRBJ1-2
len: 15

CDR3nt: TGTGCCAGCAGTTCCTTCCAAGCGGGAGGCCCCTACGAGCAGTACTTC
CDR3aa: CASSSFQAGGPYEQYF
abundance: -
v_gene: TRBV27
d_gene: TRBD2
j_gene: TRBJ2-7
len: 16

CDR3nt: TGTGCCAGCAGATGGACAGGGGGCACCGGGGAGCTGTTTTTT
CDR3aa: CASRWTGGTGELFF
abundance: few
v_gene: TRBV6-6
d_gene: TRBD1
j_gene: TRBJ2-2
len: 14

CDR3nt: TGTGCCAGCAGCGTAGGTCAGGGGAACTATGGCTACACCTTC
CDR3aa: CASSVGQGNYGYTF
abundance: -
v_gene: TRBV9
d_gene: -
j_gene: TRBJ1-2
len: 14

CDR3nt: TGTGCCAGCAGCTTAGGGCCAGGGTCAAGTGGCTACACCTTC
CDR3aa: CASSLGPGSSGYTF
abundance: few
v_gene: TRBV7-3
d_gene: -
j_gene: TRBJ1-2
len: 14

CDR3nt: TGTGCCAGCAGTTCCGAACTAGCGGGAGACTCCTACGAGCAGTACTTC
CDR3aa: CASSSELAGDSYEQYF
abundance: -
v_gene: TRBV6-5
d_gene: TRBD2
j_gene: TRBJ2-7
len: 16

CDR3nt: TGTGCCAGCAGCGCTTTAGCGGGAACCTACAATGAGCAGTTCTTC
CDR3aa: CASSALAGTYNEQFF
abundance: -
v_gene: TRBV27
d_gene: TRBD2
j_gene: TRBJ2-1
len: 15

CDR3nt: TGTGCCAGCAGCCGGACAGGGAACACCGGGGAGCTGTTTTTT
CDR3aa: CASSRTGNTGELFF
abundance: few
v_gene: TRBV5-4
d_gene: TRBD1
j_gene: TRBJ2-2
len: 14

CDR3nt: TGTGCCAGCAGCTTATCATGGGTAGCGGGGGGGAGGGAAACAGATACGCAGTATTTT
CDR3aa: CASSLSWVAGGRETDTQYF
abundance: -
v_gene: TRBV13
d_gene: TRBD2
j_gene: TRBJ2-3
len: 19

CDR3nt: TGTGCCAGCAGCTTCCGGGGTCCGGGGAAAGTCGGGGAGCTGTTTTTT
CDR3aa: CASSFRGPGKVGELFF
abundance: -
v_gene: TRBV5-4
d_gene: -
j_gene: TRBJ2-2
len: 16

CDR3nt: TGTGCCAGCAGTTCTCAGGGCATCTATGGCTACACCTTC
CDR3aa: CASSSQGIYGYTF
abundance: -
v_gene: TRBV27
d_gene: -
j_gene: TRBJ1-2
len: 13

CDR3nt: TGCGCCAGCAGCTTGGTAGAATCCGGGGAGCTGTTTTTT
CDR3aa: CASSLVESGELFF
abundance: once
v_gene: TRBV5-1
d_gene: -
j_gene: TRBJ2-2
len: 13

CDR3nt: TGTGCCACCAGCAGGGGGACGGACTTTACCCAGTACTTC
CDR3aa: CATSRGTDFTQYF
abundance: -
v_gene: TRBV15
d_gene: -
j_gene: TRBJ2-5
len: 13

CDR3nt: TGTGCCAGCTCACCGAGACAGGGGCGCGGGTCAGATACGCAGTATTTT
CDR3aa: CASSPRQGRGSDTQYF
abundance: -
v_gene: TRBV18
d_gene: TRBD1
j_gene: TRBJ2-3
len: 16

CDR3nt: TGTGCCAGCAGCTTAGGTCTCAAATCCTACGAGCAGTACTTC
CDR3aa: CASSLGLKSYEQYF
abundance: -
v_gene: TRBV7-9
d_gene: -
j_gene: TRBJ2-7
len: 14